This T cell receptor beta chain is drawn from a study of beta chain features in type 1 diabetes. The CDR3 has 15 residues. The germline V gene encodes CDR1 LNHDA and CDR2 SQIVND (reference sequence). J lost 1 base, V lost 4 bases, and 2 bases had no gene match. General study findings and limits: It was among patients, rather than healthy donors, that naive, central memory and Treg TCRB repertoires appeared more similar.

About this clone: Its antigen is still unknown.

One heparinised blood draw averaging around 100 mL was given by each donor. Expressed TCRB transcripts were sequenced because the isolated RNA had all been reverse transcribed beforehand. Using immunoSEQ multiplex PCR, the repertoire was profiled, and TCRdb retains in-frame clones only, with some absent. The sample records hundreds of thousands of clones, roughly 9.6% being singletons. Sequenced input: naive CD4+ T cells from blood. This TCR derives from a woman between 25 and 40 years old in good health. The chain joins TRBV19 to TRBJ2-1; TRBD1 agrees at 9 bases. The CDR3 DNA sequence: TGTGCCAGTAGTAATGACAGGGGGTCCTACAATGAGCAGTTCTTC. Amino acid sequence: CASSNDRGSYNEQFF.